Below, 6 T cell receptor beta chains from the same sample are listed, as sequenced in a study of blood T cell repertoires in COVID-19. Repertoires were generated with immunoSEQ multiplex PCR, while TCRdb's copy carries only in-frame clones and drops some. The sample gives 130,000 to 150,000 clones, roughly 88% of which show up once; 1.5% to 2% is in the top ten. Sequencing was done on a sample of peripheral blood. These receptors all come from a woman between 50 and 59 years old with acute or convalescent COVID-19.

This clone was counted a single time. This rearrangement joins TRBV4-1 to TRBJ1-5, with D possibly TRBD1 on 6 matching bases. The V end was cut by 0 bases, the J end by 4 bases, with 10 bases between. The V gene's germline CDR1 is MGHRA and CDR2 YSYEKL. The CDR3 consists of 15 residues. The CDR3 DNA is TGCGCCAGCAGCCAAGATCCTCAGGGGAATCAGCCCCAGCATTTT. Translation: CASSQDPQGNQPQHF.

The V call is TRBV29-1, the J call TRBJ2-5; possibly TRBD2 for D (6 bases). This CDR3 comprises 13 residues. Trimming took 4 bases from V and 4 from J, leaving 13 bases between them. Germline CDR1 SQVTM, CDR2 ANQGSEA. The CDR3 nucleotides read TGCAGCGTTGCGCGGCGGGGTGGAGAGACCCAGTACTTC. It codes for CSVARRGGETQYF. The complete variable domain, with remaining parts taken from reference TRBV29-1 and TRBJ2-5, reads SAVISQKPSRDICQRGTSLTIQCQVDSQVTMMFWYRQQPGQSLTLIATANQGSEATYESGFVIDKFPISRPNLTFSTLTVSNMSPEDSSIYLCSVARRGGETQYFGPGTRLLVL.

V is TRBV5-1 and J is TRBJ2-5; 7 bases agree with TRBD1. J was trimmed by 5 bases and V by 3 bases; bases with no gene match: 16. In germline, CDR1 is SGHRS, CDR2 YFSETQ. This CDR3 region has 17 residues. The CDR3 DNA reads TGCGCCAGCAGCTCGAACGGGGAGACAGGGTTGCGTGAGACCCAGTACTTC. This sequence encodes CASSSNGETGLRETQYF.

This rearrangement joins TRBV5-4 to TRBJ2-7; D perhaps matches TRBD1 (6 bases). V lost 4 bases to trimming and J lost 0 bases, with 17 bases between them. From germline, CDR1 is SGHNT and CDR2 YYREEE (reference sequence). The CDR3 spans 16 residues. CDR3 DNA sequence: TGTGCCAGCAGCCCGGATGGACAGATGATCTCCTACGAGCAGTACTTC. Translation gives CASSPDGQMISYEQYF.

The chain couples TRBV29-1 to TRBJ1-3; D not certain. V lost 4 bases to trimming and J lost 3 bases, with 7 bases between them. Per germline, CDR1 SQVTM and CDR2 ANQGSEA. This CDR3 has 12 amino acids. Here the CDR3 reads CSVAGFGNTIYF. CDR3 bases: TGCAGCGTTGCGGGATTTGGAAACACCATATATTTT. Combining the CDR3 with reference TRBV29-1 and TRBJ1-3 gives the whole variable domain SAVISQKPSRDICQRGTSLTIQCQVDSQVTMMFWYRQQPGQSLTLIATANQGSEATYESGFVIDKFPISRPNLTFSTLTVSNMSPEDSSIYLCSVAGFGNTIYFGEGSWLTVV.

This clone showed up just once. The chain links TRBV6-5 to TRBJ2-7; 15 nucleotides line up with TRBD2. The CDR3 has 14 amino acids. J was trimmed by 6 bases and V by 6 bases; bases with no gene match: 3. CDR1 and CDR2 (germline): MNHEY, SVGAGI. The CDR3 DNA is TGTGCCAGCAGCCCGGGACTAGCGGGAGGCGAGCAGTACTTC. The encoded protein is CASSPGLAGGEQYF.